Given below is one TCR beta chain in context. It has no known antigen specificity. Base-call qualities are not available, and no considerably larger clone is one nucleotide away. The sample belongs to a study of blood T cells in healthy people across ages (dated by TCRdb to between 2015 and 2016). Describing the broader study: Template switching captured roughly one uniquely barcoded TCR beta cDNA molecule per two T cells in model experiments. Age-related changes in TCR beta repertoire diversity were measured in the study by deep sequencing normalized with unique cDNA molecular identifiers. The donors were split into four age groups: young (average about 15 years), middle-aged (around 37), aged (more than 55) and long-lived (over 80). To avoid experimental bias, donors of different ages were distributed randomly across sequencing lanes. For two donors (one aged 18 to 29 and one aged 80 or older), the study analyzed two additional independent replicas of 1 million unique cDNA reads from the same blood draw.

The 39 donors, aged about 6 to 95 years, were systemically healthy Caucasian individuals from Russia. Around 9.7 milliliters of peripheral blood were collected from each donor into EDTA-treated Vacutainer tubes. Ficoll-Paque density-gradient centrifugation was used to isolate PBMCs, with at least 6.5 million obtained per sample. Trizol reagent was used to extract total RNA from the PBMCs, yielding at least 5.5 micrograms per sample. For every donor, an aliquot of PBMCs went through flow cytometry to measure the percentages of naive CD45RAhigh/CD27high T cells. The junction shows trimming of 1 base on V and 8 bases on J, plus 21 bases between the germline ends. The CDR3 covers 18 residues, taking in both the cysteine and the phenylalanine. This entry keeps only the CDR3 DNA: 54 bases, framed from base 1. The germline V gene provides CDR1 MNHEY and CDR2 SVGAGI. Libraries were prepared through 5' RACE. Instrument used: Illumina HiSeq 2500. A second PCR of roughly 7 to 12 cycles was run with a J-beta primer mix and a sample-barcoded 5' primer. A template-switch 5' adaptor carrying 12 random nucleotides introduced a unique molecular identifier onto each TCR beta cDNA molecule. Each sample yielded at least 3 million CDR3-containing paired-end reads. The Mint cDNA synthesis kit, primed by a TRBC-specific oligonucleotide, was used to synthesize first-strand cDNA from all RNA. Following uracil-DNA glycosylase treatment, all cDNA underwent a first 18-cycle PCR with the universal primers M1SS and BC2_uni_R. From the authors' description of their analysis: For normalization, 1 million high-quality reads, each with a distinct molecular identifier, were randomly selected from each sample. Instead of being binned into consensus sequences, reads that shared molecular identifiers were thrown out. MiTCR, run with a Q25 quality threshold and the strictest error-elimination algorithm, handled CDR3 identification, clonotype clustering and error correction. A nonparametric unseen species model with Euler transformation was used to estimate lower-bound total TCR beta diversity. TCRdb trimmed the raw reads at Q25, called clones with MiXCR and kept productive beta chains. Rows with a matching CDR3 protein are joined into one entry that keeps the most common DNA and genes. The V and J calls reflect TCRdb's pipeline rather than the authors' work. This sample holds around 790,000 distinct CDR3 sequences; around 45% were observed only once. The ten largest clones add up to about 19% of the sample.

What the authors observed across the whole study: Because profiling used bulk unsorted PBMCs, naive and antigen-experienced compartments could not be compared conclusively. Estimates of total diversity from one million sequenced T cells were regarded as lower bounds and underestimates. As age increased, observed TCR beta diversity per million T cells dropped in a roughly linear way, and a significant reduction was already evident by age 40. A strong correlation was found between observed TCR beta diversity and the percentage of naive T cells measured by flow cytometry. Donor CMV infection status was unknown, potentially confounding age-related changes in expanded clonotypes. The long-lived group showed more naive CD4+ T cells, fewer expanded clones and increased TCR diversity than the aged group, suggesting age selection.

This sequence originates from a man aged 60 to 75 in good health. Sequenced material: blood. The chain links TRBV6-5 with TRBJ1-6, with the D gene too uncertain to name. CDR3 protein: CASSYLQDTGVPYSPLHF. The DNA is TGTGCCAGCAGTTACTTACAAGATACCGGGGTCCCCTATTCACCCCTCCACTTT.